These 16 T cell receptor beta chains were sequenced from one sample in a study of T cell repertoires in cytomegalovirus infection. TCRdb itself ran the reads through MiXCR, one entry per CDR3 protein. The profile shows a few hundred thousand distinct CDR3 sequences, around a third of them singletons. These receptors' targets are unknown. Sequences were derived from cultured PBMCs, sampled from culture after CMV antigen stimulation. Every receptor here comes from a human donor in good health (CMV status not recorded). Some clones in this sample may be carry-over from other donors' samples.

This clonotype was seen a handful of times. V usage is TRBV7-9 and J usage is TRBJ2-7, with TRBD2 as a possible D gene (5 bases). V was cut by 1 base and J by 3 bases, with 13 bases left in between. The CDR3 has 15 residues. Germline-derived CDR1 and CDR2 are SEHNR and FQNEAQ (reference sequence). The CDR3 reads CASSLGVSGNYEQYV. Here the CDR3 DNA reads TGTGCCAGCAGCTTAGGGGTGTCCGGGAACTACGAGCAGTACGTC.

This clonotype was counted a single time. V and J are TRBV20-1 and TRBJ2-1; unclear D gene. Germline V gene lookup returns CDR1 DFQATT and CDR2 SNEGSKA (reference sequence). V was trimmed by 6 bases and J by 3 bases, leaving 15 bases between them. The CDR3 has 14 amino acids. For the CDR3, the DNA is TGCAGTGCCGGTGACTGGAGAGTCTACAATGAGCAGTTCTTC. It codes for CSAGDWRVYNEQFF.

This chain connects TRBV28 to TRBJ2-5; 12 nucleotides agree with TRBD2. The CDR3 has 19 residues. The V gene end was trimmed by 0 bases and the J gene end by 4 bases; junction bases not matched to a gene: 12. Germline-derived CDR1 and CDR2 are MDHEN and SYDVKM. CDR3 amino acids: CASSLWDGRLAGEGETQYF. The CDR3 DNA is TGTGCCAGCAGTTTATGGGACGGAAGACTAGCGGGAGAGGGAGAGACCCAGTACTTC.

The gene calls are TRBV12-3 or TRBV12-4 and TRBJ2-1; a weak D match, TRBD1 (6 bases). This CDR3 contains 15 residues. Trimming took off 3 bases at V and 5 bases at J, with 14 bases between the two ends. CDR3 sequence: CASSLWARGDNEQFF. CDR3 bases: TGTGCCAGCAGTTTGTGGGCCAGGGGAGACAATGAGCAGTTCTTC.

This chain uses TRBV7-3 with TRBJ2-7; 8 bases are a match to TRBD2. The CDR3 sequence is 13 residues long. Losses at the gene ends were 5 bases for V and 5 bases for J; bases not matched to a gene: 5. Germline CDR1 reads SGHTA; CDR2 reads FQGTGA. The CDR3 nucleotides are TGTGCCAGCAGCCCAAGCGGGGGAAACGAGCAGTACTTC. Encoded protein: CASSPSGGNEQYF.

J is TRBJ2-2 and V is TRBV12-3 or TRBV12-4; D might be TRBD1 (6 bases). The CDR3 length is 15 residues. The germline V and J ends were trimmed by 2 bases and 5 bases, with 12 bases remaining between them. The DNA for the CDR3 is TGTGCCAGCAGTTTAAACAGGGTCGATACCGGGGAGCTGTTTTTT. This sequence encodes CASSLNRVDTGELFF.

This clonotype was found a few times. The chain recombines TRBV5-4 with TRBJ2-1; D is unclear. The V end was cut by 0 bases, the J end by 4 bases, with 11 bases between. The V gene's germline CDR1 is SGHNT and CDR2 YYREEE (reference sequence). The CDR3 runs to 15 residues. The CDR3 sequence: CASSLEALGYNEQFF. In DNA form, the CDR3 reads TGTGCCAGCAGCTTGGAAGCGCTGGGGTACAATGAGCAGTTCTTC.

This chain uses TRBV20-1 with TRBJ1-6, with no clear D. Germline V gives CDR1 DFQATT, CDR2 SNEGSKA (reference sequence). The CDR3 loop spans 15 amino acids. V lost 5 bases to trimming and J lost 5 bases, with 16 bases between them. The CDR3 here is CSAQTARENNSPLHF. CDR3 sequence (DNA): TGCAGTGCTCAAACGGCGAGGGAAAATAATTCACCCCTCCACTTT.

The rearrangement joins TRBV2 to TRBJ2-7; no firm D call. The CDR3 runs 14 residues. Trimming took 0 bases from V and 6 from J, leaving 12 bases between them. The V gene's germline CDR1 is SNHLY and CDR2 FYNNEI. The CDR3 DNA reads as TGTGCCAGCAGTGAAGCGGGATCTATACGCGAGCAGTACGTC. Its translation is CASSEAGSIREQYV.

The table lists this clonotype with a few counts. The chain couples TRBV27 to TRBJ2-3, with 11 bases fitting TRBD2. In germline, CDR1 is MNHEY, CDR2 SMNVEV (reference sequence). This CDR3 comprises 14 residues. The ends lost 3 bases at V and 7 bases at J; junction bases unmatched: 3. The CDR3 region is CASSLLAGGNTQYF. For the CDR3, the DNA is TGTGCCAGCAGTTTGCTAGCGGGAGGCAATACGCAGTATTTT.

This clonotype was recorded many times. The chain carries TRBV7-2 and TRBJ2-3; TRBD2 matches 9 bases. V shed 4 bases, J shed 0 bases, and the junction held 8 bases outside the gene matches. The CDR3 spans 17 residues. Looked up from germline, CDR1 is SGHTA and CDR2 is FQGNSA. The CDR3 sequence: CASSWTSVHPSTDTQYF. Here the CDR3 DNA reads TGTGCCAGCAGCTGGACTAGCGTCCACCCTAGCACAGATACGCAGTATTTT.

V gene TRBV24-1 combines with J gene TRBJ2-7; possibly TRBD2 for D (6 bases). There are 18 residues in the CDR3. The V and J ends lost 4 bases and 1 base respectively, with 22 bases between them. CDR1 is KGHDR, CDR2 SFDVKD, per germline. The CDR3 DNA sequence: TGTGCCACCAGTGACCCTACCCGCTTGCGGGACTTTTCCTACGAGCAGTACGTC. Amino acids: CATSDPTRLRDFSYEQYV.

The chain is built from TRBV10-3 and TRBJ2-3; weak D call: TRBD2 (5 bases). Germline V gives CDR1 ENHRY, CDR2 SYGVKD. V lost 2 bases to trimming and J lost 2 bases, with 14 bases between them. The CDR3 totals 16 residues. CDR3 DNA sequence: TGTGCCATCAGTGAGGAGGGTGTCCATGTCACAGATACGCAGTATTTT. Its translation: CAISEEGVHVTDTQYF.

This clonotype was picked up a small number of times. The rearrangement uses TRBV20-1 and TRBJ1-3; D ambiguous. The V and J ends lost 3 bases and 0 bases respectively, with 9 bases between them. Germline loops: CDR1 DFQATT, CDR2 SNEGSKA (reference sequence). This CDR3 region has 14 residues. The CDR3 DNA reads as TGCAGTGCTAGTCTCCCCTTCTCTGGAAACACCATATATTTT. It yields the protein CSASLPFSGNTIYF.

The J gene is TRBJ1-1, the V gene TRBV20-1, with D hard to call. Germline loops: CDR1 DFQATT, CDR2 SNEGSKA (reference sequence). This CDR3 is built from 12 residues. V lost 2 bases and J 2 bases, leaving 6 bases between the germline ends. The CDR3 protein is CSARRPNTEAFF. The DNA for the CDR3 is TGCAGTGCTAGACGACCCAACACTGAAGCTTTCTTT.

The chain couples TRBV20-1 to TRBJ2-7; 7 nucleotides agree with TRBD1. Germline assignment: CDR1 DFQATT and CDR2 SNEGSKA (reference sequence). This CDR3 is built from 15 residues. V was pared by 3 bases and J by 3 bases, with 11 bases of the junction left unmatched. Written as DNA, the CDR3 is TGCAGTGCTAGGACCGAGACAGGGTTCAGCTACGAGCAGTACTTC. This sequence encodes CSARTETGFSYEQYF.